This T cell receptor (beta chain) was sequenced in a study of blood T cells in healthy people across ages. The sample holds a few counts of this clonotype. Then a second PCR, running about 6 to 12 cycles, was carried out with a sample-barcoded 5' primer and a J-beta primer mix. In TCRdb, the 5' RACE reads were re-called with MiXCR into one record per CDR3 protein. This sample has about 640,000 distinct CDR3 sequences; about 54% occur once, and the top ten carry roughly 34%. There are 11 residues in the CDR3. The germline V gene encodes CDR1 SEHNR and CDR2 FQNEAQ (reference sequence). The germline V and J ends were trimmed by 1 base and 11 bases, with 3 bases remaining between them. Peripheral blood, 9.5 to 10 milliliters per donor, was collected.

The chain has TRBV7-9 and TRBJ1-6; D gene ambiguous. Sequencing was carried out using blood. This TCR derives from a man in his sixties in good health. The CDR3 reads CASSLEAPLHF. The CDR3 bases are TGTGCCAGCAGCTTAGAGGCACCCCTCCACTTT.